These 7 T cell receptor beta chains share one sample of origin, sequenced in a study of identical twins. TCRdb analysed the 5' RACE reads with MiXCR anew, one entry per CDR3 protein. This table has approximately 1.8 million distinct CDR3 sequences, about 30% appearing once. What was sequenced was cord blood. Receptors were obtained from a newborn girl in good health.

The CDR3 region is CASSLWQGTEAFF. CDR3 bases: TGTGCCAGCAGTTTATGGCAGGGCACTGAAGCTTTCTTT. The chain employs TRBV27 and TRBJ1-1, with D tentatively TRBD1 (5 bases). The CDR3 is 13 amino acids. Looked up from germline, CDR1 is MNHEY and CDR2 is SMNVEV (reference sequence). V was shortened by 1 base and J by 4 bases, with 7 bases between the two germline ends.

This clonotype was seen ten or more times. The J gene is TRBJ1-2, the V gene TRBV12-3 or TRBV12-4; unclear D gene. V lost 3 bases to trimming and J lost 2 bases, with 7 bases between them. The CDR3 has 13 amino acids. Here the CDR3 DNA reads TGTGCCAGCAGTTTTGGGAAGAACTATGGCTACACCTTC. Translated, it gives CASSFGKNYGYTF.

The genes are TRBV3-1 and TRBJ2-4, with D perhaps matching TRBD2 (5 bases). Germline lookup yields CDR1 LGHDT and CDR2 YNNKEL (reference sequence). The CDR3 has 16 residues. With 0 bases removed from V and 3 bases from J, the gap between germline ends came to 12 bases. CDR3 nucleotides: TGTGCCAGCAGCCAAGATGGGAGACCAAGCAAAAACATTCAGTACTTC. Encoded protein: CASSQDGRPSKNIQYF.

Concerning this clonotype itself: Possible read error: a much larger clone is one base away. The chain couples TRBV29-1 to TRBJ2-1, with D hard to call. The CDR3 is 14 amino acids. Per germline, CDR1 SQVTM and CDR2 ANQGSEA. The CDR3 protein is CGVDSLSSYNEQFF. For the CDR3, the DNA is TGCGGCGTTGACTCATTAAGCTCCTACAATGAGCAGTTCTTC.

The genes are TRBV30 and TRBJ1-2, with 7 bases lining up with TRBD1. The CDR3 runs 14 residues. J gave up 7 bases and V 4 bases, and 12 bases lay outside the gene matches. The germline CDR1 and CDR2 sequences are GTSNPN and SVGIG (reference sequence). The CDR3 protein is CAWNSQGIIGGYTF. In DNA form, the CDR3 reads TGTGCCTGGAACTCACAGGGGATTATAGGTGGCTACACCTTC.

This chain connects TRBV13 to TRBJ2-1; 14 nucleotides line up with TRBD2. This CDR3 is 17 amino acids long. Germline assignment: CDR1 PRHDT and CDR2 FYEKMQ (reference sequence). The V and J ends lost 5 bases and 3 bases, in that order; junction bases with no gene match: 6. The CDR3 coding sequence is TGTGCCAGCAGCCGCCGGACTAGCGGGGGGCACTACAATGAGCAGTTCTTC. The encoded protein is CASSRRTSGGHYNEQFF.

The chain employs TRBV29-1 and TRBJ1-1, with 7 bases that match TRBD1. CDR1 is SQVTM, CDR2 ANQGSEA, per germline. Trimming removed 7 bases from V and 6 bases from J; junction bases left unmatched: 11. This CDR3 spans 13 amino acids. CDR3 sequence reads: CSAETYRGPEAFF. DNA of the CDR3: TGCAGCGCCGAAACTTACAGGGGCCCTGAAGCTTTCTTT.